Following are 5 T cell receptor beta chains from one sample sequenced in a study of vaccination and CD4 T cells after COVID-19. Cultured CD4+ T-cell DNA underwent Oncomine TCR Beta short-read sequencing. One entry per CDR3 protein, called by TCRdb with MiXCR from the PCR reads. The table has more than 14,000 distinct CDR3 sequences, about 48% seen once. Antigen specificity for these receptors is unknown. Treatment of the sample: approximately 10-day PBMC culture with coronavirus spike peptide pools or control peptides (ViraFEST assay). The material sequenced was CD4+ T cells from blood, cultured in vitro. The receptors come from a human donor who had recovered from COVID-19.

This clonotype was seen more than once but under ten times. The chain couples TRBV7-2 to TRBJ2-4, with TRBD1 matching over 9 bases. CDR1 SGHTA and CDR2 FQGNSA come from the germline V gene. The CDR3 totals 11 residues. Trimming removed 3 bases from V and 16 bases from J; junction bases left unmatched: 4. The CDR3 region has the DNA TGTGCCAGCAGCTTCCGGGACAGGGTTTACTTC. It translates to CASSFRDRVYF.

The chain carries TRBV7-2 and TRBJ2-3; TRBD1 agrees at 9 bases. Losses at the gene ends were 3 bases for V and 12 bases for J; bases not matched to a gene: 13. The germline V gene encodes CDR1 SGHTA and CDR2 FQGNSA. The length of the CDR3 is 15 residues. CDR3 sequence: CASSLGSGQGMAQYF. The CDR3 DNA follows: TGTGCCAGCAGCTTGGGCTCGGGACAGGGAATGGCACAGTATTTT.

The chain is built from TRBV11-2 and TRBJ1-2; D gene ambiguous. With 5 bases removed from V and 4 bases from J, the gap between germline ends came to 11 bases. The germline V gene has CDR1 SGHAT and CDR2 FQNNGV. This CDR3 has 13 residues. CDR3 residues: CASSGQSGYGYTF. The CDR3 DNA follows: TGTGCCAGCAGCGGCCAGAGCGGCTATGGCTACACCTTC.

The V and J genes are TRBV6-2 or TRBV6-3 and TRBJ1-5, with a possible D match to TRBD1 (5 bases). This CDR3 is built from 17 residues. Between the trimmed V and J ends, which lost 8 bases and 0 bases, there was a span of 20 bases. CDR1 and CDR2 (germline): MNHEY, SVGEGT. The CDR3, as DNA: TGTGCCAGCGGCCCCAAGTATGGGGCCTATAGCAATCAGCCCCAGCATTTT. As protein: CASGPKYGAYSNQPQHF.

This clonotype has just a few counts. The rearrangement uses TRBV7-9 and TRBJ1-2; D remains unclear. V lost 5 bases and J lost 5, with 12 bases in between. This CDR3 has 13 residues. Germline CDR1 is SEHNR and CDR2 is FQNEAQ (reference sequence). The CDR3 DNA sequence: TGTGCCAGCAGCCCCCTCGGGGTTTATGGCTACACCTTC. It is translated as CASSPLGVYGYTF.